Shown below are 26 T cell receptor beta chains from a single sample sequenced in a study of T cells in Graves' hyperthyroidism and ophthalmopathy. Template material for amplifying TCR beta CDR3 regions consisted of RNA transcripts. First-round RT-PCR with HTBI primers amplified the TCR CDR3 region. TCRdb ran MiXCR on the multiplex PCR reads and lists one entry per CDR3 protein. This sample has some 300,000 distinct CDR3 sequences, with roughly a fifth found just once. Sequencing was carried out using blood. The receptors derive from a man over 45 with Graves' ophthalmopathy.

Many counts were recorded for this clonotype. The V call is TRBV2, the J call TRBJ2-1, with 7 bases aligning to TRBD2. The CDR3 is made up of 15 amino acids. J lost 12 bases, V lost 1 base, and 12 bases had no gene match. The germline V gene has CDR1 SNHLY and CDR2 FYNNEI. The CDR3 DNA reads as TGTGCCAGCAGTGAAGGGCTAGCGGCCAATAAGTTGCAGTTCTTC. Translating it yields CASSEGLAANKLQFF. Supplemented by reference TRBV2 and TRBJ2-1, the full variable domain reads EPEVTQTPSHQVTQMGQEVILRCVPISNHLYFYWYRQILGQKVEFLVSFYNNEISEKSEIFDDQFSVERPDGSNFTLKIRSTKLEDSAMYFCASSEGLAANKLQFFGPGTRLTVL.

A few counts support this clonotype. The V and J genes are TRBV6-1 and TRBJ1-5, with 7 bases matching TRBD1. Germline CDR1 is MNHNS and CDR2 is SASEGT. This CDR3 spans 13 amino acids. With V trimmed by 6 bases and J by 5 bases, 4 bases remained unmatched. The CDR3 protein is CASSDRAYQPQHF. The CDR3 DNA is TGTGCCAGCAGCGACAGGGCGTATCAGCCCCAGCATTTT.

This sequence joins TRBV11-2 and TRBJ2-2; tentatively, D is TRBD1 (5 bases). CDR3 length equals 16 residues. Trimming took 6 bases from V and 4 from J, leaving 18 bases between them. Germline assignment: CDR1 SGHAT and CDR2 FQNNGV. CDR3 sequence (DNA): TGTGCCAGCAGTTACTCCCCAGGGTTCGGCACCGGGGAGCTGTTTTTT. Its protein is CASSYSPGFGTGELFF.

Many counts were recorded for this clonotype. This sequence joins TRBV28 and TRBJ2-5; TRBD2 is a possible D gene (7 bases). V was pared by 7 bases and J by 1 base, with 16 bases between. Per the germline V gene, CDR1 is MDHEN and CDR2 is SYDVKM. The CDR3 spans 15 residues. In DNA form, the CDR3 reads TGTGCCAGCATTCTTGGGGGGGGGCCCCAAGAGACCCAGTACTTC. Protein: CASILGGGPQETQYF.

There are many counts of this clonotype. The gene calls are TRBV20-1 and TRBJ1-2; TRBD1 might be the D (6 bases). Trimming left V 3 bases short and J 5 bases short, with 13 bases between. Germline V gene sequence: CDR1 DFQATT, CDR2 SNEGSKA (reference sequence). The CDR3 covers 13 residues. CDR3 loop: CSARTGTPYGYTF. CDR3 in DNA: TGCAGTGCTAGGACCGGGACACCTTATGGCTACACCTTC.

There are many counts of this clonotype. The gene calls are TRBV7-3 and TRBJ2-2; TRBD2 aligns across 7 bases. The CDR3 runs 18 residues. CDR1 is SGHTA, CDR2 FQGTGA, per germline. V gave up 5 bases and J gave up 4 bases; unmatched junction bases: 16. CDR3 protein: CASSPRDYSGKSTGELFF. The CDR3 DNA follows: TGTGCCAGCAGCCCCAGGGACTATTCGGGGAAGAGCACCGGGGAGCTGTTTTTT.

The rearrangement joins TRBV12-3 or TRBV12-4 to TRBJ1-4; D possibly corresponds to TRBD1 (6 bases). V gave up 4 bases and J gave up 4 bases, with 10 bases separating them. The CDR3 runs 14 residues. This CDR3 reads CASSSGTYNEKLFF. The CDR3 coding sequence is TGTGCCAGCAGTTCCGGGACATATAATGAAAAACTGTTTTTT.

This clonotype has just a few counts. The chain couples TRBV4-1 to TRBJ2-1; D unresolved. In germline, CDR1 is MGHRA, CDR2 YSYEKL. V gave up 2 bases and J gave up 7 bases, with 12 bases separating them. The CDR3 is 14 residues long. The DNA for the CDR3 is TGCGCCAGCAGCCAACCCCTAGAGGTAAATGAGCAGTTCTTC. It specifies CASSQPLEVNEQFF.

This chain uses TRBV5-1 with TRBJ2-7; TRBD1 aligns across 12 bases. This CDR3 is 17 amino acids long. The trim removed 0 bases at V and 5 bases at J, leaving 9 bases unmatched. Germline-derived CDR1 and CDR2 are SGHRS and YFSETQ. CDR3 coding DNA: TGCGCCAGCAGCTTGGGGCGCCTCGGGACAGGGGGCAACGAGCAGTACTTC. Residues: CASSLGRLGTGGNEQYF. Together with reference TRBV5-1 and TRBJ2-7, the CDR3 gives the full variable domain: KAGVTQTPRYLIKTRGQQVTLSCSPISGHRSVSWYQQTPGQGLQFLFEYFSETQRNKGNFPGRFSGRQFSNSRSEMNVSTLELGDSALYLCASSLGRLGTGGNEQYFGPGTRLTVT.

This chain joins TRBV19 and TRBJ2-1; D perhaps matches TRBD2 (5 bases). CDR1 is LNHDA and CDR2 is SQIVND in the germline V gene (reference sequence). This CDR3 is 15 amino acids long. V was trimmed by 2 bases and J by 4 bases, leaving 12 bases between them. As DNA, the CDR3 is TGTGCCAGTAGTATATCGAGCGGATTGTACAATGAGCAGTTCTTC. Translating it yields CASSISSGLYNEQFF. The full variable domain, with the rest looked up from reference TRBV19 and TRBJ2-1, is DGGITQSPKYLFRKEGQNVTLSCEQNLNHDAMYWYRQDPGQGLRLIYYSQIVNDFQKGDIAEGYSVSREKKESFPLTVTSAQKNPTAFYLCASSISSGLYNEQFFGPGTRLTVL.

This clonotype was recorded a few times. V gene TRBV27 combines with J gene TRBJ2-3; 8 bases agree with TRBD2. The CDR3 has 18 residues. Per germline, CDR1 MNHEY and CDR2 SMNVEV (reference sequence). V shed 8 bases and J 2 bases; nucleotides not matched to a gene: 18. The CDR3 loop reads CASLPRRTSRRDTDTQYF. The CDR3 coding sequence is TGTGCCAGCCTACCCCGTCGGACTAGCCGCCGAGACACAGATACGCAGTATTTT.

In its sample, this clonotype was seen a few times. The CDR3 here is CASSPDIYQPQHF. The CDR3 bases are TGTGCCAGTAGTCCCGACATCTATCAGCCCCAGCATTTT. V is TRBV19 and J is TRBJ1-5; the D is unclear. The length of the CDR3 is 13 residues. The V end lost 5 bases, the J end lost 5 bases, and 10 bases lay between the germline ends. Germline V gene sequence: CDR1 LNHDA, CDR2 SQIVND (reference sequence).

The sample holds a few counts of this clonotype. The chain recombines TRBV27 with TRBJ2-1, with 10 bases that match TRBD1. Trimming at V came to 2 bases and at J to 6 bases, leaving 10 bases not matched to a gene. The CDR3 is 17 residues long. Germline V gene sequence: CDR1 MNHEY, CDR2 SMNVEV (reference sequence). CDR3 sequence reads: CASSLIGGQGIPNEQFF. CDR3 sequence (DNA): TGTGCCAGCAGTTTAATAGGGGGACAGGGGATTCCCAATGAGCAGTTCTTC.

The chain joins TRBV7-9 to TRBJ2-3; D ambiguous. The CDR3 sequence is 16 residues long. V was pared by 4 bases and J by 3 bases, with 17 bases between. Germline V gene lookup returns CDR1 SEHNR and CDR2 FQNEAQ (reference sequence). CDR3 DNA sequence: TGTGCCAGCAGCTCCATACCGGGTCATAAGACAGATACGCAGTATTTT. It codes for CASSSIPGHKTDTQYF.

This clonotype was detected many times. V and J are TRBV7-9 and TRBJ2-3, with 10 bases lining up with TRBD1. Germline CDR1 SEHNR, CDR2 FQNEAQ (reference sequence). V was clipped by 4 bases and J by 6 bases; unmatched bases: 7. CDR3 length: 15 amino acids. CDR3 region: CASSSDRGRLDTQYF. The CDR3 DNA is TGTGCCAGCAGCTCAGACAGGGGGCGATTGGATACGCAGTATTTT.

This clonotype was recorded at least ten times. This chain joins TRBV15 and TRBJ1-5; D gene ambiguous. Germline V lookup: CDR1 LNHNV, CDR2 YYDKDF (reference sequence). The CDR3 has 15 amino acids. Trimming took off 0 bases at V and 4 bases at J, with 10 bases between the two ends. The CDR3 region has the DNA TGTGCCACCAGCAGAGATCCCGGCGGGAATCAGCCCCAGCATTTT. It translates to CATSRDPGGNQPQHF. The variable domain in full, with the rest retrieved from reference TRBV15 and TRBJ1-5, is DAMVIQNPRYQVTQFGKPVTLSCSQTLNHNVMYWYQQKSSQAPKLLFHYYDKDFNNEADTPDNFQSRRPNTSFCFLDIRSPGLGDTAMYLCATSRDPGGNQPQHFGDGTRLSIL.

This rearrangement joins TRBV7-9 to TRBJ2-5; D not resolved. V gave up 2 bases and J gave up 4 bases, with 11 bases separating them. The V gene's germline CDR1 is SEHNR and CDR2 FQNEAQ (reference sequence). The CDR3 sequence is 14 residues long. The CDR3 DNA follows: TGTGCCAGCAGCTTATTAGGCACTTCAGAGACCCAGTACTTC. Residues: CASSLLGTSETQYF.

This clonotype was counted many times. This CDR3 is CAWNGAGPETQYF. CDR3 nucleotides: TGTGCCTGGAACGGAGCGGGACCAGAGACCCAGTACTTC. This chain connects TRBV30 to TRBJ2-5; TRBD2 aligns across 7 bases. The germline CDR1 and CDR2 sequences are GTSNPN and SVGIG (reference sequence). The V gene end was trimmed by 4 bases and the J gene end by 4 bases; junction bases not matched to a gene: 6. CDR3 length: 13 residues.

In its sample, this clonotype was seen a few times. The chain uses TRBV6-5 and TRBJ2-3; D is uncertain. Germline CDR1 reads MNHEY; CDR2 reads SVGAGI. Trimming removed 2 bases at V and 4 bases at J, with 10 bases between. The CDR3 consists of 14 residues. DNA for the CDR3: TGTGCCAGCAGTTACCCTATAGTCCCAGATACGCAGTATTTT. This encodes CASSYPIVPDTQYF.

This clonotype has ten or more counts. The chain recombines TRBV12-3 or TRBV12-4 with TRBJ2-4; TRBD2 agrees at 14 bases. This CDR3 is 24 amino acids long. With 2 bases clipped from V and 1 base from J, the junction kept 22 bases outside the gene matches. The CDR3 region has the DNA TGTGCCAGCAGTTTAATCTCAATGCTGCGGGGGACTAGCGGGAGCGAGGTTGCCAAAAACATTCAGTACTTC. It specifies CASSLISMLRGTSGSEVAKNIQYF.

This clonotype was seen more than once but under ten times. V and J are TRBV20-1 and TRBJ2-5; TRBD2 matches 14 bases. Germline V gene data show CDR1 as DFQATT and CDR2 as SNEGSKA (reference sequence). CDR3 length equals 15 residues. In nucleotides, the CDR3 is TGCAGGGCCGTGGGACTAGCGGGGGACAAAGAGACCCAGTACTTC. Protein: CRAVGLAGDKETQYF.

The sample holds many counts of this clonotype. This rearrangement joins TRBV2 to TRBJ2-7; TRBD1 might be the D (5 bases). This CDR3 has 14 residues. With 8 bases removed from V and 1 base from J, the gap between germline ends came to 15 bases. Germline CDR1 is SNHLY and CDR2 is FYNNEI. Here the CDR3 DNA reads TGTGCCAGCCTCTTTAAGGGGAATTCCTACGAGCAGTACTTC. Amino acid sequence: CASLFKGNSYEQYF.

This clonotype has ten or more counts. V gene TRBV6-1 combines with J gene TRBJ2-2; tentative D call: TRBD2 (7 bases). The CDR3 consists of 15 residues. Between the trimmed V and J ends, which lost 10 bases and 4 bases, there was a span of 19 bases. CDR1 is MNHNS and CDR2 is SASEGT in the germline V gene. This CDR3 is CATQFGGGSTGELFF. The CDR3 nucleotides are TGTGCCACCCAATTCGGCGGGGGCTCCACCGGGGAGCTGTTTTTT.

Many counts were recorded for this clonotype. The chain links TRBV24-1 to TRBJ2-3, with 7 bases lining up with TRBD2. CDR1 is KGHDR and CDR2 is SFDVKD in the germline V gene. With 5 bases clipped from V and 2 bases from J, the junction kept 6 bases outside the gene matches. The CDR3 totals 15 residues. In DNA, the CDR3 is TGTGCCACCAGTGTCCCTAGCGGAGCCACAGATACGCAGTATTTT. Translation gives CATSVPSGATDTQYF.

The J gene is TRBJ2-3, the V gene TRBV24-1; 7 nucleotides agree with TRBD1. Looked up from germline, CDR1 is KGHDR and CDR2 is SFDVKD. Trimming removed 0 bases from V and 6 bases from J; junction bases left unmatched: 2. The CDR3 has 14 residues. In nucleotides, the CDR3 is TGTGCCACCAGTGATTTGTTGACAGGGGATACGCAGTATTTT. Translated, it gives CATSDLLTGDTQYF.

With respect to this clonotype: The junction departs from the called germline gene at one end, perhaps through a read error. The chain uses TRBV12-5 and TRBJ1-1; 8 bases align to TRBD1. The CDR3 runs to 14 residues. In germline, CDR1 is LGHNT, CDR2 FRNRAP. The CDR3 nucleotides read TGTGCTAGTGGTTTGGGGACAGGGAACGCTGAAGCTTTCTTT. Translating it yields CASGLGTGNAEAFF.